This entry lists 24 T cell receptor beta chains sequenced from one sample in a study of Ad26.COV2.S vaccination and SARS-CoV-2 variants. Only in-frame clones appear in the TCRdb table, and some are missing; sequencing was by immunoSEQ multiplex PCR. The data show some 300,000 clones, with around four fifths seen just once and 2.1% held by the top ten. Treatment indicated: around 19 received Ad26.COV2.S at low or high dose, single or two shots; about 5 received placebo; per-sample allocation not given. On day 63 after the first injection, vaccine and placebo recipients gave samples. The input for sequencing was peripheral blood, taken in a trial of Ad26.COV2.S vaccine versus placebo. These receptors were taken from a person between 18 and 59 years old who received the Ad26.COV2.S COVID-19 vaccine or a placebo.

This rearrangement joins TRBV4-2 to TRBJ1-1, with a weak D call TRBD1 (6 bases). With 2 bases removed from V and 7 bases from J, the gap between germline ends came to 17 bases. Germline V gene lookup returns CDR1 LGHNA and CDR2 YNFKEQ. This CDR3 is 15 amino acids long. In DNA, the CDR3 is TGTGCCAGCAGCCAATCGACAACGGGGGGCGGTGAAGCTTTCTTT. Encoded protein: CASSQSTTGGGEAFF.

The V and J genes are TRBV5-1 and TRBJ1-6; TRBD1 is a possible D gene (5 bases). This CDR3 spans 17 amino acids. Germline CDR1 and CDR2: SGHRS and YFSETQ. Deletions cut 5 bases from V and 8 bases from J, with 23 bases between. The CDR3 coding sequence is TGCGCCAGCAGGCAGCCGTTGGGGGGGAAGTGGGATTCACCCCTCCACTTT. Translating it yields CASRQPLGGKWDSPLHF.

The V and J genes are TRBV5-1 and TRBJ2-1, with 8 bases aligning to TRBD2. This CDR3 contains 13 residues. In germline, CDR1 is SGHRS, CDR2 YFSETQ. J gave up 7 bases and V 4 bases, and 4 bases lay outside the gene matches. The CDR3 loop is CASSDPGGNEQFF. CDR3 in DNA: TGCGCCAGCAGCGACCCGGGGGGGAATGAGCAGTTCTTC.

This clone was observed a handful of times. CDR3 nucleotide sequence: TGTGCCAGCAGCCAAGGAGGGGGCGCTGGAAACACCATATATTTT. Residues: CASSQGGGAGNTIYF. The chain is built from TRBV3-1 (or the pseudogene TRBV3-2) and TRBJ1-3, with 7 bases matching TRBD1. Trimming cost V 1 base and J 2 bases; bases outside gene matches: 2. Germline CDR1 is LGHDT and CDR2 is YNNKEL (reference sequence). This CDR3 is built from 15 residues.

In this sample, this clone turned up once. The chain uses TRBV7-9 and TRBJ1-1; D gene ambiguous. Germline V gene data show CDR1 as SEHNR and CDR2 as FQNEAQ (reference sequence). The CDR3 loop spans 12 amino acids. The germline V and J ends were trimmed by 2 bases and 1 base, with 2 bases remaining between them. CDR3 sequence (DNA): TGTGCCAGCAGCTTACAGAACACTGAAGCTTTCTTT. This gives the protein CASSLQNTEAFF.

The genes are TRBV2 and TRBJ1-4; 8 bases agree with TRBD1. Germline V CDR1 and CDR2: SNHLY, FYNNEI. Trimming removed 4 bases from V and 4 bases from J; junction bases left unmatched: 8. CDR3 length equals 16 residues. CDR3: CASSGIRGQGNEKLFF. The CDR3 DNA sequence: TGTGCCAGCAGTGGGATCAGGGGGCAGGGTAATGAAAAACTGTTTTTT.

The chain carries TRBV29-1 and TRBJ2-3; no definite D call. V lost 4 bases to trimming and J lost 0 bases, with 14 bases between them. Germline V gives CDR1 SQVTM, CDR2 ANQGSEA. The CDR3 is 15 amino acids. The CDR3 region has the DNA TGCAGCGTTGTAGGGTGGGGAACTAGCACAGATACGCAGTATTTT. Its translation: CSVVGWGTSTDTQYF.

This sequence joins TRBV7-2 and TRBJ2-3, with D perhaps TRBD2 (6 bases). Between the trimmed V and J ends, which lost 2 bases and 3 bases, there was a span of 12 bases. Germline V gene sequence: CDR1 SGHTA, CDR2 FQGNSA. This CDR3 region has 15 residues. CDR3 sequence: CASSLSSGRTDTQYF. The DNA for the CDR3 is TGTGCCAGCAGCTTAAGTTCGGGGAGGACAGATACGCAGTATTTT.

The rearrangement uses TRBV9 and TRBJ1-2; no definite D call. Germline lookup yields CDR1 SGDLS and CDR2 YYNGEE. This CDR3 is 13 amino acids long. Trimming shortened V by 3 bases and J by 8 bases, and 14 bases separated the two germline ends. This chain's CDR3 is CASSAPGILGYTF. CDR3 DNA sequence: TGTGCCAGCAGCGCTCCGGGGATCCTCGGCTACACCTTC.

V and J are TRBV9 and TRBJ2-3; D may be TRBD2 (6 bases). The CDR3 spans 13 residues. The V gene's germline CDR1 is SGDLS and CDR2 YYNGEE. Deletions cut 2 bases from V and 4 bases from J, with 8 bases between. CDR3 in amino acids: CASSVPGADTQYF. The CDR3 DNA reads as TGTGCCAGCAGCGTGCCGGGGGCAGATACGCAGTATTTT. Variable domain in full (rest from reference TRBV9 and TRBJ2-3): DSGVTQTPKHLITATGQRVTLRCSPRSGDLSVYWYQQSLDQGLQFLIQYYNGEERAKGNILERFSAQQFPDLHSELNLSSLELGDSALYFCASSVPGADTQYFGPGTRLTVL.

The chain joins TRBV5-1 to TRBJ2-5, with 8 bases lining up with TRBD2. CDR3 length: 16 amino acids. V lost 3 bases, J lost 4 bases, and 11 bases stayed unmatched. Germline values: CDR1 SGHRS, CDR2 YFSETQ. DNA for the CDR3: TGCGCCAGCAGCTCAACACCCGGGACTAGAGGAGAGACCCAGTACTTC. Its protein product is CASSSTPGTRGETQYF.

This sequence joins TRBV19 and TRBJ2-5, with D maybe TRBD1 (6 bases). The V and J ends lost 6 bases and 5 bases respectively, with 13 bases between them. The CDR3 sequence is 13 residues long. CDR1 and CDR2 from the germline V gene are LNHDA and SQIVND (reference sequence). The CDR3 sequence is CASSRTGWETQYF. CDR3 in DNA: TGTGCCAGTAGCCGTACAGGGTGGGAGACCCAGTACTTC.

The chain uses TRBV7-9 and TRBJ1-2; TRBD1 is a possible D gene (5 bases). The V end was cut by 6 bases, the J end by 7 bases, with 12 bases between. CDR1 SEHNR and CDR2 FQNEAQ come from the germline V gene (reference sequence). The CDR3 is 12 amino acids. CDR3 region: CASRNRGGGYTF. Here the CDR3 DNA reads TGTGCCAGCAGAAACCGGGGGGGTGGCTACACCTTC.

The rearrangement joins TRBV11-2 to TRBJ2-3, with D possibly being TRBD2 (7 bases). Trimming shortened V by 3 bases and J by 2 bases, and 18 bases separated the two germline ends. CDR1 is SGHAT and CDR2 is FQNNGV in the germline V gene. The CDR3 runs 17 residues. CDR3 residues: CASSLEVGAGATDTQYF. The CDR3 coding sequence is TGTGCCAGCAGCTTGGAAGTAGGGGCGGGGGCCACAGATACGCAGTATTTT.

This chain joins TRBV24-1 and TRBJ1-2, with a weak D call TRBD1 (5 bases). Trimming shortened V by 4 bases and J by 3 bases, and 14 bases separated the two germline ends. The length of the CDR3 is 15 residues. CDR1 KGHDR and CDR2 SFDVKD come from the germline V gene. The CDR3 bases are TGTGCCACCAGTGACCGCCGTCGGGGCTACTATGGCTACACCTTC. Its protein is CATSDRRRGYYGYTF.

The chain uses TRBV11-2 and TRBJ2-1, with D uncertain. V lost 0 bases and J lost 11, with 17 bases in between. This CDR3 contains 15 residues. Germline V gives CDR1 SGHAT, CDR2 FQNNGV. The CDR3 is CASSLDQFYSNQQFF. The CDR3 region has the DNA TGTGCCAGCAGCTTAGATCAATTTTATAGCAACCAGCAGTTCTTC.

As to this clone: A clone one base away is much larger, so this may be a read error. The same CDR3 is also encoded by other DNA sequences in this sample. The chain has TRBV5-1 and TRBJ1-2; D may be TRBD1 (5 bases). CDR1 and CDR2 from the germline V gene are SGHRS and YFSETQ. Trimming took off 0 bases at V and 3 bases at J, with 12 bases between the two ends. There are 15 residues in the CDR3. CDR3 residues: CASSLVAGSDYGYTF. CDR3 nucleotides: TGCGCCAGCAGCTTGGTGGCAGGGTCGGACTATGGCTACACCTTC.

V and J are TRBV7-8 and TRBJ1-5; no clear D. This CDR3 has 15 residues. Germline V gene data show CDR1 as SGHVS and CDR2 as FQNEAQ. The V and J ends lost 2 bases and 0 bases respectively, with 8 bases between them. CDR3 region: CASSLSVNSNQPQHF. DNA for the CDR3: TGTGCCAGCAGCTTATCAGTTAATAGCAATCAGCCCCAGCATTTT.

This clone was seen a single time. The chain uses TRBV15 and TRBJ1-1; D not certain. Trimming stripped 1 base from V and 1 base from J, with 7 bases between. CDR1 is LNHNV, CDR2 YYDKDF, per germline (reference sequence). The CDR3 runs to 14 residues. The CDR3 DNA reads as TGTGCCACCAGCAGAGCTTGGGAGAACACTGAAGCTTTCTTT. This translates into CATSRAWENTEAFF.

The chain couples TRBV28 to TRBJ2-5, with TRBD1 matching over 8 bases. The trim removed 2 bases at V and 6 bases at J, leaving 8 bases unmatched. CDR3 length: 15 residues. Looked up from germline, CDR1 is MDHEN and CDR2 is SYDVKM. CDR3 protein: CASSLIPDRGKTQYF. CDR3 bases: TGTGCCAGCAGTTTAATACCAGACAGGGGAAAGACCCAGTACTTC.

This chain connects TRBV5-4 to TRBJ1-2; D is uncertain. CDR1 is SGHNT, CDR2 YYREEE, per germline (reference sequence). V was cut by 4 bases and J by 3 bases, with 10 bases left in between. The CDR3 sequence is 13 residues long. The CDR3 DNA sequence: TGTGCCAGCAGCCCTAGACGGGACTATGGCTACACCTTC. This codes for CASSPRRDYGYTF.

This rearrangement joins TRBV6-1 to TRBJ2-7, with D unclear. The germline CDR1 and CDR2 sequences are MNHNS and SASEGT. The CDR3 sequence is 12 residues long. Trimming cost V 6 bases and J 4 bases, with 10 bases left between them. The CDR3 region is CASSQNAYEQYF. CDR3 in DNA: TGTGCCAGCAGCCAAAACGCTTACGAGCAGTACTTC.

The V call is TRBV28, the J call TRBJ2-6, with unresolved D. This CDR3 is built from 15 residues. Trimming shortened V by 5 bases and J by 2 bases, and 10 bases separated the two germline ends. CDR1 and CDR2 from the germline V gene are MDHEN and SYDVKM. This chain's CDR3 is CASSATSPGANVLTF. The CDR3 DNA is TGTGCCAGCAGTGCGACGTCTCCTGGGGCCAACGTCCTGACTTTC.

The chain couples TRBV29-1 to TRBJ2-5, with no clear D. The germline V and J ends were trimmed by 4 bases and 1 base, with 7 bases remaining between them. Germline V CDR1 and CDR2: SQVTM, ANQGSEA. The CDR3 consists of 12 residues. CDR3 residues: CSVVSLQETQYF. CDR3 bases: TGCAGCGTTGTCAGTCTCCAAGAGACCCAGTACTTC.